Presented here are 16 T cell receptor beta chains from one specimen sequenced in a study of CXCR3-negative and CXCR3-positive naive CD8 T cells. The libraries of TRB cDNA were constructed through 5' RACE using UMI labels. TCRdb reprocessed the 5' RACE reads, with one entry per CDR3 protein and no DNA. The ten top clones account for 20% to 25%, within a sample of under 70,000 distinct CDR3 sequences. The specimen was memory CD8+ T cells from blood. The receptors come from a human donor in good health. Some clones in this sample may be carry-over from other donors' samples.

The chain carries TRBV12-3 or TRBV12-4 and TRBJ2-1. This CDR3 has 14 residues. The CDR3 loop reads CASSFNGVADEQFF.

V gene TRBV7-2 combines with J gene TRBJ2-3; TCRdb outputs TRBD1, but without DNA this stays unchecked. The CDR3 covers 15 residues. Germline CDR1 is SGHTA and CDR2 is FQGNSA. The CDR3 loop is CASRGTSFPTDTQYF.

V gene TRBV29-1 combines with J gene TRBJ2-3. Germline CDR1 and CDR2: SQVTM and ANQGSEA. This CDR3 region has 12 residues. The CDR3 loop reads CSGTPSTDTQYF.

The rearrangement links TRBV21-1 to TRBJ2-7. TRBV21-1 is termed a pseudogene. The CDR3 loop spans 14 amino acids. CDR3 protein: CASSKNHRHEEQYF.

The J gene is TRBJ2-1, the V gene TRBV20-1. The CDR3 is 13 amino acids. The germline gives CDR1 DFQATT, CDR2 SNEGSKA (reference sequence). The CDR3 sequence: CSATGSTYNEQFF.

The gene calls are TRBV6-5 and TRBJ1-1; TCRdb gives TRBD1 as the D gene, but with no DNA this cannot be confirmed. CDR3 size: 15 residues. Germline loops: CDR1 MNHEY, CDR2 SVGAGI. The chain's CDR3 is CASSYSAGVGTEAFF.

The gene calls are TRBV29-1 and TRBJ2-7; TCRdb designates TRBD1, a call that cannot be tested without DNA. The germline V gene encodes CDR1 SQVTM and CDR2 ANQGSEA. The CDR3 contains 15 residues. CDR3 sequence reads: CSVAGTSDRPYEQYF.

The rearrangement joins TRBV12-3 or TRBV12-4 to TRBJ2-2; the D gene TCRdb calls, TRBD2, cannot be checked with no DNA. CDR3 length equals 14 residues. This CDR3 reads CASSLEGGTGELFF.

V and J are TRBV4-3 and TRBJ1-1; the TCRdb D gene call, TRBD1, has no DNA to confirm it. Germline CDR1 reads LGHNA; CDR2 reads YSLEER. CDR3 size: 15 residues. The chain's CDR3 is CASSQDRAENTEAFF.

The V gene is TRBV3-1, the J gene TRBJ2-7; TCRdb names TRBD1, which stays unverified in the absence of DNA. CDR1 is LGHDT, CDR2 YNNKEL, per germline (reference sequence). This CDR3 has 16 amino acids. The CDR3 loop reads CASTPGTGQGAYEQYF.

The chain couples TRBV19 to TRBJ2-7; lacking DNA, the TRBD1 call made by TCRdb goes unchecked. CDR3 size: 14 residues. Germline-derived CDR1 and CDR2 are LNHDA and SQIVND (reference sequence). CDR3 amino acids: CASSTGTGDYEQYF.

The chain combines TRBV7-8 with TRBJ2-2; as DNA is missing, the TRBD2 call by TCRdb cannot be tested. Germline V gene lookup returns CDR1 SGHVS and CDR2 FQNEAQ. This CDR3 is 12 amino acids long. This CDR3 reads CASRGGTGELFF. Full variable domain (remainder filled in from reference TRBV7-8 and TRBJ2-2): GAGVSQSPRYKVAKRGQDVALRCDPISGHVSLFWYQQALGQGPEFLTYFQNEAQLDKSGLPSDRFFAERPEGSVSTLKIQRTQQEDSAVYLCASRGGTGELFFGEGSRLTVL.

The chain uses TRBV7-3 and TRBJ1-1. The CDR3 sequence is 15 residues long. Per the germline V gene, CDR1 is SGHTA and CDR2 is FQGTGA. CDR3 sequence reads: CASSFFENMNTEAFF.

The J gene is TRBJ2-7, the V gene TRBV7-2. Germline loops: CDR1 SGHTA, CDR2 FQGNSA. The CDR3 runs 12 residues. CDR3 loop: CASSLFDYEQYF. Full variable domain (rest looked up from reference TRBV7-2 and TRBJ2-7): GAGVSQSPSNKVTEKGKDVELRCDPISGHTALYWYRQSLGQGLEFLIYFQGNSAPDKSGLPSDRFSAERTGGSVSTLTIQRTQQEDSAVYLCASSLFDYEQYFGPGTRLTVT.

This chain connects TRBV7-9 to TRBJ2-5. CDR1 and CDR2 from the germline V gene are SEHNR and FQNEAQ (reference sequence). This CDR3 contains 14 residues. The CDR3 spells CASSSFGRQETQYF.

The CDR3 sequence is CSLSQGIETQYF. This chain uses TRBV29-1 with TRBJ2-5; there is no DNA to check the TCRdb D call of TRBD1. This CDR3 is 12 amino acids long. Germline lookup yields CDR1 SQVTM and CDR2 ANQGSEA.